The present T cell receptor beta chain was sequenced within a study of blood T cell repertoires in COVID-19 (dated by TCRdb to the early 2020s). Background for the entire study: Samples covering the acute and convalescent phases of COVID-19 were provided by collaborators in the United States, Italy and Spain. The prospective study material was composed of cDNA or gDNA derived from T cells, B-cell-depleted T cells, or PBMCs. Subjects who had been exposed to COVID-19, were actively infected with it, or had recovered from it provided the deeply sampled blood TCRbeta repertoires that made up the dataset. The repertoires were released in a freely available public database intended as a resource for research on the immune response to SARS-CoV-2. The samples were drawn from two sources: the first 160 participants of the ongoing ImmuneRACE study, and 1,254 subjects contributed by 6 global collaborators. A de-identified subject ID, COVID-19 status, age in years and sex were almost always included in the sample metadata. HLA class I and class II types, where available, came from metadata supplied by the sample provider rather than from assay-based typing.

The CDR3 runs 15 amino acids, cysteine and phenylalanine included. Only the CDR3 region is kept as DNA, spanning 45 bases read in frame from base 1. According to the germline V gene, CDR1 reads SGHRS and CDR2 reads YFSETQ. V and J are truncated by 2 bases and 1 base respectively, leaving an intervening sequence of 11 bases. As for this clone: Its antigen remains unidentified. Base qualities were left out, and no much larger clone turns up one base away.

In the prospective study, participants were 18 to 89 years old, resided in 24 geographic areas of the United States, and were enrolled through a virtual design. In the prospective study, participants were assigned to cohorts based on the clinical history participants reported in a screening survey and a study questionnaire. For ImmuneRACE Cohort 3, a participant was defined as recovered based on two consecutive negative NP/OP PCR tests, clearance by a healthcare professional, or resolution of symptoms. Mobile phlebotomists in the prospective study collected whole blood, serum and a nasopharyngeal or oropharyngeal swab from every participant. Participants in the prospective study had the option to provide additional blood draws and questionnaires over an approximately 2-month period. Blood samples from the prospective study were shipped frozen or at room temperature prior to DNA extraction. Overall study outcomes, separate from this receptor: The amount of clinical and demographic metadata varied by source and participant and was provided uncurated.

The immunoSEQ Assay, a bias-controlled multiplex PCR, was used to amplify TCRbeta CDR3 regions from genomic DNA. Processing in the source paper ran as follows. The number of nucleated cells in each sample was estimated from the amplification of reference gene primers within the assay. Sequence reads were collapsed and filtered to measure the absolute abundance of every unique TCRbeta CDR3 rearrangement. For each sample, productive Simpson clonality was calculated by taking the square root of Simpson's diversity index across productive rearrangements. As stored in TCRdb, this immuneACCESS dataset retains in-frame rearrangements with V and J assigned. A fraction of the clones does not appear; measured against another copy, unresolved V genes explain less than half of the discrepancy, and the remainder lacks a known reason. V and J calls and clone size are those listed in that table; D and trimming were worked out from the DNA. Present in this sample are around 130,000 clones, less than 90% of which were seen just once. Clones ranked in the top ten supply 15% to 20% of the sample.

The sequenced sample was PBMCs or T cells enriched from blood (not recorded which). The chain links TRBV5-1 with TRBJ2-3; possibly the D gene is TRBD2, per 5 matching bases. The sequence was obtained from a man in his thirties or forties who had recovered from COVID-19. The bases read TGCGCCAGCAGCTTCAACACAGCGGGCACAGATACGCAGTATTTT. This yields the protein CASSFNTAGTDTQYF.